This T cell receptor (beta chain) originates from a study of shared clonotypes between healthy human individuals. Whole-study findings and limits: Among donors, sharing of clonotypes was expected to be affected by sequencing depth.

The CDR3 has 14 residues. Germline V CDR1 and CDR2: MNHEY, SMNVEV (reference sequence). The V end was cut by 6 bases, the J end by 4 bases, with 15 bases between. Terminally differentiated effector memory CD45RA+ cells were left out of the naive CD8 fraction, which was CD45RO-negative and positively selected for CCR7. It was at deep level that the assay was run. Several immunoSEQ plates received, in even portions, the genomic DNA of each subset. Per sorted-subset replicate PCR, input was approximately 0.2 ug DNA, representing tens of thousands of T cell genomes. Measured with immunoSEQ multiplex PCR; TCRdb has only the in-frame clones, and not every one. The sample lists roughly 2,000,000 clones; just under 95% were seen once. With regard to this clone: No antigen is known for it.

V gene TRBV27 combines with J gene TRBJ1-2, with D perhaps matching TRBD1 (5 bases). The sequenced sample was naive CD8+ T cells from PBMCs. This clonotype originated in a young man in good health. Some clones in this sample may be carry-over from other donors' samples. The CDR3 DNA is TGTGCCAGCAGCCCCCCGGGACCGAGCTATGGCTACACCTTC. Its translation: CASSPPGPSYGYTF.